This TCR beta chain was identified in a study of cytomegalovirus exposure and HLA in healthy donors. Study-level information: Samples from HLA-typed donors yielded approximately 80 million unique TCRs in an early data release. The study, taken as a whole, reports: Three CMV-associated chains were confirmed in vitro to be specific for CMV antigens. The productive fraction for most TCR beta V segments was about 87% or about 30% in an earlier analysis.

PCR was performed using 60 Vbeta and 13 Jbeta primers. Original handling: Unique TCR beta chains numbered approximately 80 million in a later analysis, with around 10 million shared. Generated by immunoSEQ multiplex PCR, the TCRdb table keeps only in-frame clones and is missing some. Clone size and V and J calls were adopted from that table, with D and trimming inferred from the DNA. This sample carries some 130,000 clones, 75% to 85% of them seen once, and the ten largest clones take 1.5% to 2.5%. As for this clone: Its antigen is still unknown.

Material: PBMCs. The receptor's source is a man aged 18 to 35 in good health and CMV-seronegative.

In DNA, the CDR3 is TGTGCCAGCAGCTCAGGACTAGCGGGCTTCTCTGGGGCCAACGTCCTGACTTTC. Its protein is CASSSGLAGFSGANVLTF. The chain links TRBV7-6 to TRBJ2-6; 11 bases are shared with TRBD2. The germline V gene encodes CDR1 SGHVS and CDR2 FNYEAQ. V shed 4 bases, J shed 0 bases, and the junction held 5 bases outside the gene matches. CDR3 length: 18 amino acids.